These T cell receptor beta chains were read from a single sample in a study of a mutant IDH1 vaccine in newly diagnosed glioma. The assay was immunoSEQ multiplex PCR, and TCRdb's table has in-frame clones only and misses some. This sample has about 30,000 clones, with almost 85% found just once. Source: PBMCs, taken from a glioma patient treated with radiotherapy, temozolomide or both. Receptor source: a man under 40 with glioma. Each CDR3 is given with its conserved first and last residue. D genes are given only for firm matches. For some rows the clone size is stated as once, few or many, or as a class when expanded; others skip it.

j_gene: TRBJ1-2
d_gene: TRBD1
abundance: NA
v_gene: TRBV4-3
CDR3nt: TGCGCCAGCAGCCAAGATTTTAAGGGGGCAAAAGGCTACACCTTC
CDR3aa: CASSQDFKGAKGYTF

j_gene: TRBJ1-1
d_gene: TRBD1
abundance: NA
v_gene: TRBV2
CDR3nt: TGTGCCAGCAGAGGCGGACAGGGAATCAACACTGAAGCTTTCTTT
CDR3aa: CASRGGQGINTEAFF

j_gene: TRBJ2-3
d_gene: TRBD2
abundance: NA
v_gene: TRBV19
CDR3nt: TGTGCCAGTAGTACTAGCGGGAGGGCCGGTCCAGATACGCAGTATTTT
CDR3aa: CASSTSGRAGPDTQYF

j_gene: TRBJ2-5
d_gene: TRBD1
abundance: NA
v_gene: TRBV30
CDR3nt: TGTGCCTGGAGTGTAAAAGGGGGCAGTGAGACCCAGTACTTC
CDR3aa: CAWSVKGGSETQYF

j_gene: TRBJ2-2
d_gene: NA
abundance: NA
v_gene: TRBV5-1
CDR3nt: TGCGCCAGCAGCTTGGCCCTGGGGGCCGGGGAGCTGTTTTTT
CDR3aa: CASSLALGAGELFF

j_gene: TRBJ1-1
d_gene: NA
abundance: few
v_gene: TRBV7-9
CDR3nt: TGTGCCAGCAGCCTAAGGATAAACACTGAAGCTTTCTTT
CDR3aa: CASSLRINTEAFF

j_gene: TRBJ2-5
d_gene: TRBD2
abundance: NA
v_gene: TRBV28
CDR3nt: TGTGCCAGCAGTTTACGGACCGGGACTAGCGGAGAGACCCAGTACTTC
CDR3aa: CASSLRTGTSGETQYF

j_gene: TRBJ2-2
d_gene: TRBD2
abundance: NA
v_gene: TRBV9
CDR3nt: TGTGCCAGCAGCCCAAGATATAGCGGGGGGCTCACCGGGGAGCTGTTTTTT
CDR3aa: CASSPRYSGGLTGELFF

j_gene: TRBJ1-1
d_gene: TRBD1
abundance: few
v_gene: TRBV14
CDR3nt: TGTGCCAGCAGCCCCAGTTTATTCGACAGGGGGCGATTCCCTGAAGCTTTCTTT
CDR3aa: CASSPSLFDRGRFPEAFF

j_gene: TRBJ1-1
d_gene: NA
abundance: NA
v_gene: TRBV27
CDR3nt: TGTGCCAGCAGCCCCTTTGGAGGGCTTGAAGCTTTCTTT
CDR3aa: CASSPFGGLEAFF

j_gene: TRBJ1-1
d_gene: NA
abundance: few
v_gene: TRBV5-3
CDR3nt: TGTGCCAGAAGCTTGTCCCCGAGGGTAAACACTGAAGCTTTCTTT
CDR3aa: CARSLSPRVNTEAFF

j_gene: TRBJ1-2
d_gene: TRBD1
abundance: NA
v_gene: TRBV28
CDR3nt: TGTGCCAGCAGTGTACCGGGACAGGGCGCGGAGGGCTACACCTTC
CDR3aa: CASSVPGQGAEGYTF

j_gene: TRBJ1-3
d_gene: NA
abundance: NA
v_gene: TRBV5-1
CDR3nt: TGCGCCAGCAGCTTGGAGGGAGACACCATATATTTT
CDR3aa: CASSLEGDTIYF

j_gene: TRBJ1-2
d_gene: NA
abundance: NA
v_gene: TRBV29-1
CDR3nt: TGCAGCGTTGAAGACGATAACTATGGCTACACCTTC
CDR3aa: CSVEDDNYGYTF

j_gene: TRBJ2-3
d_gene: NA
abundance: once
v_gene: TRBV2
CDR3nt: TGTGCCAGCAGTGACGAGGGGATCGATACGCAGTATTTT
CDR3aa: CASSDEGIDTQYF

j_gene: TRBJ2-7
d_gene: TRBD2
abundance: NA
v_gene: TRBV4-1
CDR3nt: TGCGCCAGCAGCCATCCATTAGGGACTAGCGGCTACGAGCAGTACTTC
CDR3aa: CASSHPLGTSGYEQYF

j_gene: TRBJ2-2
d_gene: NA
abundance: NA
v_gene: TRBV28
CDR3nt: TGTGCCAGCAGGACCACGAAGCCCGGGGAGCTGTTTTTT
CDR3aa: CASRTTKPGELFF

j_gene: TRBJ2-7
d_gene: TRBD2
abundance: once
v_gene: TRBV15
CDR3nt: TGTGCCACCCACACCGGGGGGGTAGCGGGGGGAGAGCAGTACTTC
CDR3aa: CATHTGGVAGGEQYF

j_gene: TRBJ2-2
d_gene: NA
abundance: NA
v_gene: TRBV2
CDR3nt: TGTGCCAGCACTGAAGCGGAGAACACCGGGGAGCTGTTTTTT
CDR3aa: CASTEAENTGELFF

j_gene: TRBJ1-2
d_gene: TRBD1
abundance: NA
v_gene: TRBV11-2
CDR3nt: TGTGCCAGCAGCAACCTCCGGGACAGGCCTTATGGCTACACCTTC
CDR3aa: CASSNLRDRPYGYTF

j_gene: TRBJ1-3
d_gene: TRBD1
abundance: NA
v_gene: TRBV5-6
CDR3nt: TGTGCCAGCAGTTACGACAGGGGGACGGACACCATATATTTT
CDR3aa: CASSYDRGTDTIYF

j_gene: TRBJ2-6
d_gene: TRBD1
abundance: NA
v_gene: TRBV9
CDR3nt: TGTGCCAGCAGCGGGGCCGGGACAGGGGCCAGTGGGGCCAACGTCCTGACTTTC
CDR3aa: CASSGAGTGASGANVLTF

j_gene: TRBJ1-3
d_gene: TRBD1
abundance: NA
v_gene: TRBV6-1
CDR3nt: TGTGCCAGCAGTGAATTTAGGGGGCTTCGTGGAAACACCATATATTTT
CDR3aa: CASSEFRGLRGNTIYF

j_gene: TRBJ2-7
d_gene: NA
abundance: NA
v_gene: TRBV2
CDR3nt: TGTGCCAGCAGTGAACGGCGGGGCTACGAGCAGTACTTC
CDR3aa: CASSERRGYEQYF

j_gene: TRBJ2-7
d_gene: TRBD1
abundance: once
v_gene: TRBV7-9
CDR3nt: TGTGCCAGCAGCTCGGAGGGACAGGTCTCCTACGAGCAGTACTTC
CDR3aa: CASSSEGQVSYEQYF

j_gene: TRBJ1-1
d_gene: NA
abundance: few
v_gene: TRBV15
CDR3nt: TGTGCCACCAGCAGAGATGGAAGGGCTGACACTGAAGCTTTCTTT
CDR3aa: CATSRDGRADTEAFF

j_gene: TRBJ2-3
d_gene: TRBD2
abundance: NA
v_gene: TRBV5-6
CDR3nt: TGTGCCAGCAGCCAACTAGCGGGGGGGAGCACAGATACGCAGTATTTT
CDR3aa: CASSQLAGGSTDTQYF

j_gene: TRBJ2-1
d_gene: NA
abundance: NA
v_gene: TRBV14
CDR3nt: TGTGCCAGCAGCCAACGTGGTTATCTAGGCAATGAGCAGTTCTTC
CDR3aa: CASSQRGYLGNEQFF

j_gene: TRBJ2-1
d_gene: NA
abundance: NA
v_gene: TRBV5-1
CDR3nt: TGCGCCAGCAGCTTGAACTCTTGGTCAGGGCGCAATGAGCAGTTCTTC
CDR3aa: CASSLNSWSGRNEQFF

j_gene: TRBJ2-1
d_gene: TRBD2
abundance: NA
v_gene: TRBV5-6
CDR3nt: TGTGCCAGCAGCTTGGTTAGCGGGGGGCGCTATGAGCAGTTCTTC
CDR3aa: CASSLVSGGRYEQFF

j_gene: TRBJ1-6
d_gene: NA
abundance: NA
v_gene: TRBV7-2
CDR3nt: TGTGCCAGCAGTTTAATGGGGGGAGATAATTCACCCCTCCACTTT
CDR3aa: CASSLMGGDNSPLHF

j_gene: TRBJ1-6
d_gene: NA
abundance: few
v_gene: TRBV11-2
CDR3nt: TGTGCCAGCAGACTCGTACCGGATCCGGCATCACCCCTCCACTTT
CDR3aa: CASRLVPDPASPLHF

j_gene: TRBJ1-2
d_gene: NA
abundance: NA
v_gene: TRBV7-8
CDR3nt: TGTGCCAGCAGCGCTCGACAGAATGGCTACACCTTC
CDR3aa: CASSARQNGYTF

j_gene: TRBJ1-1
d_gene: NA
abundance: NA
v_gene: TRBV28
CDR3nt: TGTGCCAGCAGTTTGACAGTTTCTGAGCCTGAAGCTTTCTTT
CDR3aa: CASSLTVSEPEAFF

j_gene: TRBJ1-1
d_gene: NA
abundance: NA
v_gene: TRBV11-2
CDR3nt: TGTGCCAGCAGCTTAGCGGAGGGAACGACTGAAGCTTTCTTT
CDR3aa: CASSLAEGTTEAFF

j_gene: TRBJ2-2
d_gene: NA
abundance: NA
v_gene: TRBV7-6
CDR3nt: TGTGCCAGCAGCTTAGGGGGAGCCGGGGAGCTGTTTTTT
CDR3aa: CASSLGGAGELFF

j_gene: TRBJ2-1
d_gene: TRBD1
abundance: NA
v_gene: TRBV4-3
CDR3nt: TGCGCCAGCGGCTCGAGTAGAGGGGGCCCCCTCGGGGATGAGCAGTTCTTC
CDR3aa: CASGSSRGGPLGDEQFF

j_gene: TRBJ1-5
d_gene: NA
abundance: NA
v_gene: TRBV7-2
CDR3nt: TGTGCCAGCAGCCCAAGGATCAATCAGCCCCAGCATTTT
CDR3aa: CASSPRINQPQHF

j_gene: TRBJ1-4
d_gene: NA
abundance: NA
v_gene: TRBV6-6
CDR3nt: TGTGCCAGCAGTTGGGACCAGGGAAGACTGTTTTTT
CDR3aa: CASSWDQGRLFF

j_gene: TRBJ1-2
d_gene: TRBD1
abundance: NA
v_gene: TRBV6-5
CDR3nt: TGTGCCAGCAGTTCCCGGGACAGGGGGCACTATGGCTACACCTTC
CDR3aa: CASSSRDRGHYGYTF

j_gene: TRBJ2-7
d_gene: NA
abundance: NA
v_gene: TRBV10-1
CDR3nt: TGCGCCAGCAGTGAGTCGGCGGGCACTGCCTACGAGCAGTACTTC
CDR3aa: CASSESAGTAYEQYF

j_gene: TRBJ2-2
d_gene: NA
abundance: few
v_gene: TRBV10-3
CDR3nt: TGTGCCATCAGTGAGTCTGCCCGGACCGGGGAGCTGTTTTTT
CDR3aa: CAISESARTGELFF

j_gene: TRBJ2-2
d_gene: TRBD2
abundance: NA
v_gene: TRBV27
CDR3nt: TGTGCCAGCAGTTTATTAGCGGGAGTTACCGGGGAGCTGTTTTTT
CDR3aa: CASSLLAGVTGELFF

j_gene: TRBJ2-7
d_gene: NA
abundance: NA
v_gene: TRBV4-1
CDR3nt: TGCGCCAGCAGCCAAGAAAGGACAGAGCAGTACTTC
CDR3aa: CASSQERTEQYF

j_gene: TRBJ2-1
d_gene: TRBD1
abundance: NA
v_gene: TRBV10-3
CDR3nt: TGTGCCATCAGTGACCGGGGACAGGGTAGGACTGATGAGCAGTTCTTC
CDR3aa: CAISDRGQGRTDEQFF

j_gene: TRBJ1-5
d_gene: NA
abundance: NA
v_gene: TRBV6-1
CDR3nt: TGTGCCAGCAACCCGACAGGTAGCAATCAGCCCCAGCATTTT
CDR3aa: CASNPTGSNQPQHF